One T cell receptor (beta chain) is described in this entry. This sample is part of a study of blood T cell repertoires in COVID-19. Study-level information: The cDNA or gDNA used as material had been derived from T cells, B-cell-depleted T cells, or PBMCs.

The data were produced by immunoSEQ multiplex PCR, yet TCRdb's version contains in-frame clones alone and is incomplete. Of some 200,000 clones listed, around 82% were seen once; the top ten hold under 6.5%. The cohort comprised adults aged roughly 18 to 95 years residing in about two dozen US areas. CDR3 size: 16 residues. Germline loops: CDR1 SGHTA, CDR2 FQGNSA. V lost 3 bases, J lost 6 bases, and 15 bases lay in between. This TCR was sampled from a woman aged 60-75 years with acute COVID-19. Source material: PBMCs or T cells enriched from blood (not recorded which). This chain connects TRBV7-2 to TRBJ1-6; a possible D gene is TRBD1 (5 bases). The CDR3 region has the DNA TGTGCCAGCAGCTTGATAGGGGCCCGCGTTAATTCACCCCTCCACTTT. Protein: CASSLIGARVNSPLHF.